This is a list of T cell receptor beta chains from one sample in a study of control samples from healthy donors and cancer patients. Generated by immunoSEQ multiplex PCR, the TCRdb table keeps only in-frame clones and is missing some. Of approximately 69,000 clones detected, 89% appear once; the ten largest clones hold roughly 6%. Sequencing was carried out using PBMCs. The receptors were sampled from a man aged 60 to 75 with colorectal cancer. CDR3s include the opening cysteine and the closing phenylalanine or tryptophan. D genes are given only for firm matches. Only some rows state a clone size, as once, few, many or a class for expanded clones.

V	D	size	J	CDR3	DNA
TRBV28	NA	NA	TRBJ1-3	CASSSWGESGNTIYF	TGTGCCAGCAGTTCTTGGGGGGAATCTGGAAACACCATATATTTT
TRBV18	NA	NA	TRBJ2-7	CASSPQTQGGQYF	TGTGCCAGCTCACCCCAGACCCAAGGGGGGCAGTACTTC
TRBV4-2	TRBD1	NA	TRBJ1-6	CASSQVTGGWNSPLHF	TGTGCCAGCAGCCAAGTCACAGGGGGATGGAATTCACCCCTCCACTTT
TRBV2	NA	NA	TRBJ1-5	CASSYNPGEVQPQHF	TGTGCCAGCAGCTACAACCCAGGGGAAGTTCAGCCCCAGCATTTT
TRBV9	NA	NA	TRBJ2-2	CASSAPQGGTNTGELFF	TGTGCCAGCAGCGCCCCGCAGGGGGGCACGAACACCGGGGAGCTGTTTTTT
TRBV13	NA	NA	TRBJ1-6	CASSLGGDSPLHF	TGTGCCAGCAGCTTAGGCGGGGACTCACCCCTCCACTTT
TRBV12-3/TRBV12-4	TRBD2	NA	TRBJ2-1	CASSSSGGRFF	TGTGCCAGCAGCAGTAGCGGGGGAAGGTTCTTC
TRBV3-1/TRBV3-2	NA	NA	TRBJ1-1	CASSGYHRDTEAFF	TGTGCCAGCAGCGGATATCACAGGGACACTGAAGCTTTCTTT
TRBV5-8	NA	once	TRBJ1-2	CASSSHKGPRSF	TGTGCCAGCAGTTCCCACAAGGGCCCCCGGAGCTTC
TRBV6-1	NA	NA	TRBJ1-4	CASSDPRGKLFF	TGTGCCAGCAGTGACCCTAGGGGAAAACTGTTTTTT
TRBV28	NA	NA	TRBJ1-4	CASSLSTPVAGSTNEKLFF	TGTGCCAGCAGTTTATCAACCCCAGTGGCGGGATCAACTAATGAAAAACTGTTTTTT
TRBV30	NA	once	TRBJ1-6	CAWSTGNSPLHF	TGTGCCTGGAGTACGGGCAATTCACCCCTCCACTTT
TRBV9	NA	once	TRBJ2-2	CASSAVNRNGELFF	TGTGCCAGCAGCGCCGTGAACAGGAACGGGGAGCTGTTTTTT
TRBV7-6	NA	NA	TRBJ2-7	CASSLPTPEPYEQYF	TGTGCCAGCAGCTTACCGACCCCAGAACCCTACGAGCAGTACTTC
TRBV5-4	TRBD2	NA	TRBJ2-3	CASSPSSGVDTQYF	TGTGCCAGCAGCCCCTCTAGCGGGGTAGATACGCAGTATTTT
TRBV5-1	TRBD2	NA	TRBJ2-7	CASSTGLAGRNSYYEQYF	TGCGCCAGCAGCACGGGACTAGCGGGGCGTAACAGTTACTACGAGCAGTACTTC
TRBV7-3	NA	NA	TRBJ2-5	CASSPGRQHRQTQYF	TGTGCCAGCAGCCCCGGTAGGCAGCACCGCCAGACCCAGTACTTC
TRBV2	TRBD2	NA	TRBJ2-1	CASRPGLAGDNEQFF	TGTGCCAGCAGACCGGGACTAGCGGGGGACAATGAGCAGTTCTTC
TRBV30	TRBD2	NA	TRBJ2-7	CAYNGGSYEQYF	TGTGCCTACAACGGGGGGAGCTACGAGCAGTACTTC
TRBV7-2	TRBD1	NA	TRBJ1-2	CASSPGPGQSNYGYTF	TGTGCCAGCAGCCCTGGGCCGGGACAGTCTAACTATGGCTACACCTTC